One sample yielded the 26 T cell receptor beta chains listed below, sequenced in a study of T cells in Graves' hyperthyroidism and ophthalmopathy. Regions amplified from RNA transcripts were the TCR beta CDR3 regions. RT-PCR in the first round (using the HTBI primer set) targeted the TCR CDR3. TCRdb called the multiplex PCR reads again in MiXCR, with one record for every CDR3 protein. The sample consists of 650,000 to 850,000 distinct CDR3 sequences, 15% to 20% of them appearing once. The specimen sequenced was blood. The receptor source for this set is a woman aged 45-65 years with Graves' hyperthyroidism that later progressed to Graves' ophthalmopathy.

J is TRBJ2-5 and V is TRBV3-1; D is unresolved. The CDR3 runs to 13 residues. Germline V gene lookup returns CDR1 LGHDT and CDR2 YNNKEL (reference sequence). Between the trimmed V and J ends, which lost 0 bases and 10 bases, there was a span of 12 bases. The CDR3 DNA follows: TGTGCCAGCAGCCAAGATCAAGGCTCCGGCCAGTACTTC. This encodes CASSQDQGSGQYF.

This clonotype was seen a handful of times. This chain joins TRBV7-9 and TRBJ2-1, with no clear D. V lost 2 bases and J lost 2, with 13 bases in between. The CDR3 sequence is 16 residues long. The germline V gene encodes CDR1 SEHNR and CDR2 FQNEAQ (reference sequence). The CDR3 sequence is CASSLSGSIAYNEQFF. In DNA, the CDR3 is TGTGCCAGCAGCTTATCAGGTAGTATAGCCTACAATGAGCAGTTCTTC.

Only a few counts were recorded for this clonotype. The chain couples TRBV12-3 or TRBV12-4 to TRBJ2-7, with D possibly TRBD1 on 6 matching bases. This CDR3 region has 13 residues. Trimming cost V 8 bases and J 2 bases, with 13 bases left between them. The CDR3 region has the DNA TGTGCCAGCTCGTCCGGGACACCCTACGAGCAGTACTTC. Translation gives CASSSGTPYEQYF.

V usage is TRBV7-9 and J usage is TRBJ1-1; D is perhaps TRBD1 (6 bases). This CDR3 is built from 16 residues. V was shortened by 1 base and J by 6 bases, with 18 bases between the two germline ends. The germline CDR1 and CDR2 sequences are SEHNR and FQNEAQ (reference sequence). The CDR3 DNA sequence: TGTGCCAGCAGCTTAGGGGGGGGGCGAGGTGGGGCTGAAGCTTTCTTT. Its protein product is CASSLGGGRGGAEAFF.

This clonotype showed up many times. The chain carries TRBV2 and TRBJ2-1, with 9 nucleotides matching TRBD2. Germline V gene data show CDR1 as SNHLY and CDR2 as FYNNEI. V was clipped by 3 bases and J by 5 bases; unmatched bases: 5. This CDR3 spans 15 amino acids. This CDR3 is CASSDERGVDNEQFF. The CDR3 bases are TGTGCCAGCAGTGATGAGCGGGGGGTTGACAATGAGCAGTTCTTC.

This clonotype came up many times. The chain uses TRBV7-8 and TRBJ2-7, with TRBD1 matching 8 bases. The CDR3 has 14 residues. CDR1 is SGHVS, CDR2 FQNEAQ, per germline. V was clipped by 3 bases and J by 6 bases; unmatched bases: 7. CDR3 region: CASSFAGQESEQYF. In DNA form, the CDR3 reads TGTGCCAGCAGCTTTGCGGGACAGGAGAGCGAGCAGTACTTC.

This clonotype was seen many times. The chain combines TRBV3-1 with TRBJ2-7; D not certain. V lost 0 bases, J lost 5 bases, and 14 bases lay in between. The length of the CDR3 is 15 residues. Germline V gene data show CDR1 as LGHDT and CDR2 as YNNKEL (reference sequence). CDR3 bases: TGTGCCAGCAGCCAAGACGCTGCCCGGGCCCACGAGCAGTACTTC. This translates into CASSQDAARAHEQYF.

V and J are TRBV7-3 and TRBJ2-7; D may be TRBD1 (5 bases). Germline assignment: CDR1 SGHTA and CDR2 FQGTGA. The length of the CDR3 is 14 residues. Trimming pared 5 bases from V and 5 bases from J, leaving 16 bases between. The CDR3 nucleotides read TGTGCCAGCAGCCCCCAGCCGGCAGGGAACGAGCAGTACTTC. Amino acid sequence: CASSPQPAGNEQYF.

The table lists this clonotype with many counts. This CDR3 is CASSQVRDGAYEQYF. CDR3 nucleotides: TGTGCCAGCAGCCAAGTCCGGGACGGAGCCTACGAGCAGTACTTC. The chain carries TRBV3-1 and TRBJ2-7; D is possibly TRBD1 or TRBD2 (5 bases each). CDR1 is LGHDT, CDR2 YNNKEL, per germline (reference sequence). The CDR3 runs 15 residues. V gave up 1 base and J gave up 2 bases, with 12 bases separating them.

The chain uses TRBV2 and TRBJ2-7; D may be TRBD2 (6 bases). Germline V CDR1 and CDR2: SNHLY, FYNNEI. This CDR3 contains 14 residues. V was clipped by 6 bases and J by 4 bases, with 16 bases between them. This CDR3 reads CASRAGLGFYEQYF. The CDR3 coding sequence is TGTGCCAGCAGGGCGGGGCTGGGGTTTTACGAGCAGTACTTC.

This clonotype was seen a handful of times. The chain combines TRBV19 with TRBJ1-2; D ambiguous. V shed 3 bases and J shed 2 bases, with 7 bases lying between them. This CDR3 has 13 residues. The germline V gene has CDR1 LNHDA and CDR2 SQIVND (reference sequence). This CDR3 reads CASSIGVNYGYTF. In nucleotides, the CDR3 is TGTGCCAGTAGTATTGGGGTAAACTATGGCTACACCTTC.

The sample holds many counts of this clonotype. CDR3 sequence reads: CASSQESLAGFDEQFF. CDR3 sequence (DNA): TGTGCCAGCAGCCAAGAATCCCTAGCGGGGTTCGATGAGCAGTTCTTC. V usage is TRBV3-1 and J usage is TRBJ2-1; TRBD2 agrees at 9 bases. V lost 0 bases to trimming and J lost 8 bases; unmatched junction nucleotides: 8. The CDR3 is 16 residues long. The germline CDR1 and CDR2 sequences are LGHDT and YNNKEL (reference sequence).

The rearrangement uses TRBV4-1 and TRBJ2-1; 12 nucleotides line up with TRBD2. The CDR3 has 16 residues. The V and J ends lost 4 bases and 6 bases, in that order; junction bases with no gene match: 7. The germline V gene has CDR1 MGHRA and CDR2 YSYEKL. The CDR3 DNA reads TGCGCCAGCAGCCGAGATCTAGCGGGGGGGCTCAATGAGCAGTTCTTC. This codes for CASSRDLAGGLNEQFF.

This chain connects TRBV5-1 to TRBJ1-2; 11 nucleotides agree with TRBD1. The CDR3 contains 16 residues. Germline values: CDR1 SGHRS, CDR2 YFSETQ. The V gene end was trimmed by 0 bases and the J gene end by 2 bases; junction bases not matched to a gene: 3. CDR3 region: CASSLGRTGGNYGYTF. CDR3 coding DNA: TGCGCCAGCAGCTTGGGCCGGACAGGGGGCAACTATGGCTACACCTTC.

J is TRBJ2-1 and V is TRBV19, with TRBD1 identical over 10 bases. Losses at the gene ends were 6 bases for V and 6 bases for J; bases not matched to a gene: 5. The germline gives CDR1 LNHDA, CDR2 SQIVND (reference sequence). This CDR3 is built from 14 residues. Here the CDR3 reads CASRDRGLGNEQFF. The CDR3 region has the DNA TGTGCCAGTAGAGACAGGGGGCTAGGCAATGAGCAGTTCTTC. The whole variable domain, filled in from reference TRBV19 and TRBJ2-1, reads DGGITQSPKYLFRKEGQNVTLSCEQNLNHDAMYWYRQDPGQGLRLIYYSQIVNDFQKGDIAEGYSVSREKKESFPLTVTSAQKNPTAFYLCASRDRGLGNEQFFGPGTRLTVL.

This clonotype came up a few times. The CDR3 protein is CASLNRGLSNQPQHF. The CDR3 nucleotides read TGTGCCAGCTTGAACAGGGGGCTCAGCAATCAGCCCCAGCATTTT. The chain carries TRBV6-1 and TRBJ1-5, with 9 bases fitting TRBD1. The germline V gene encodes CDR1 MNHNS and CDR2 SASEGT. The CDR3 consists of 15 residues. V was clipped by 8 bases and J by 1 base; unmatched bases: 6.

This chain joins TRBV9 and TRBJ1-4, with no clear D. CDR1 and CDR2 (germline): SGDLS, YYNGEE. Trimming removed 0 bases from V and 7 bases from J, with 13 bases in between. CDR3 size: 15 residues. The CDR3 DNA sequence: TGTGCCAGCAGCGTAGGTTTAGGGCCGGGTGAAAAACTGTTTTTT. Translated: CASSVGLGPGEKLFF.

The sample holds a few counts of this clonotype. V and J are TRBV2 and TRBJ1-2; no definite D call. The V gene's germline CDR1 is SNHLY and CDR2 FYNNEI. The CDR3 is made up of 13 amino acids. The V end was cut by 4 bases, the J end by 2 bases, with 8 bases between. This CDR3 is CASSGHLNYGYTF. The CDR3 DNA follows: TGTGCCAGCAGTGGACACCTCAACTATGGCTACACCTTC.

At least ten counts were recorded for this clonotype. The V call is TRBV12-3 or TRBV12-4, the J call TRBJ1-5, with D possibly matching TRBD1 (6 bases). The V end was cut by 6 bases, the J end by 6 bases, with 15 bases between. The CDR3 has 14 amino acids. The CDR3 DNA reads TGTGCCAGCAGGACAACAGGGAACACTCAGCCCCAGCATTTT. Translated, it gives CASRTTGNTQPQHF.

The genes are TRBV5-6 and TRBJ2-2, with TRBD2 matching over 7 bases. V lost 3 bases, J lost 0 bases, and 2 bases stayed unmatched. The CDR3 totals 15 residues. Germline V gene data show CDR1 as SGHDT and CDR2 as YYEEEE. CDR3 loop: CASSSTSSNTGELFF. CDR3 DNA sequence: TGTGCCAGCAGCTCGACTAGCTCGAACACCGGGGAGCTGTTTTTT.

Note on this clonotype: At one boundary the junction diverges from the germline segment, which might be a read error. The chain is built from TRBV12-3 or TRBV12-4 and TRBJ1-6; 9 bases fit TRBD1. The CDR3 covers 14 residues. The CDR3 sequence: CASSLTGGDSPFHF. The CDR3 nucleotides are TGTGCCAGCAGCCTAACAGGGGGCGATTCACCCTTCCACTTT.

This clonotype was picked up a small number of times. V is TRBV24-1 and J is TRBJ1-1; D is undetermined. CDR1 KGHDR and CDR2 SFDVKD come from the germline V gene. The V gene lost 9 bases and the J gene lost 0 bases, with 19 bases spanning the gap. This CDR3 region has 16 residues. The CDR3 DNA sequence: TGTGCCACCCGTCCGTCCGGGATCGAGATGAACACTGAAGCTTTCTTT. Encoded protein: CATRPSGIEMNTEAFF.

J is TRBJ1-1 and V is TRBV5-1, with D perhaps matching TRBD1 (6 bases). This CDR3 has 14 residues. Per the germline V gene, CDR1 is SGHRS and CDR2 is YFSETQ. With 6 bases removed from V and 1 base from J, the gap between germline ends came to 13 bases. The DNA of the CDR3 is TGCGCCAGCACCCGGGACACCGGGAACACTGAAGCTTTCTTT. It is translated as CASTRDTGNTEAFF.

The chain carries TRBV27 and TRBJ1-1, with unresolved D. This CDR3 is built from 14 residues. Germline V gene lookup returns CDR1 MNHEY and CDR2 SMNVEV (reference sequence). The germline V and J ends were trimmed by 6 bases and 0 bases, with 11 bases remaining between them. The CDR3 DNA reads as TGTGCCAGCAGATCCCAGGATCTGAACACTGAAGCTTTCTTT. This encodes CASRSQDLNTEAFF.

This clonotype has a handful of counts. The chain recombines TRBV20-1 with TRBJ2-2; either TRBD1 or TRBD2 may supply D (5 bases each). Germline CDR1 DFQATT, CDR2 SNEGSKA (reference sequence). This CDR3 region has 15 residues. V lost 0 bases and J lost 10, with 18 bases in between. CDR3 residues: CSAREWGRSREELFF. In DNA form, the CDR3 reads TGCAGTGCTAGAGAGTGGGGACGGTCCCGTGAGGAGCTGTTTTTT.

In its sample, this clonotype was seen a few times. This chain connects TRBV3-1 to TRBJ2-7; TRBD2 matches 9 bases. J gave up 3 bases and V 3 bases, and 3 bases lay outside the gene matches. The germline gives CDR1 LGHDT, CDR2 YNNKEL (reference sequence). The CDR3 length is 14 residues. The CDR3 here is CASSHRLADYEQYF. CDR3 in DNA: TGTGCCAGCAGCCACCGACTAGCGGACTACGAGCAGTACTTC.